The rows below give T cell receptor beta chains drawn from one sample of a study of patients and donors after allogeneic stem cell transplantation. TCRdb reprocessed the RT-PCR reads with MiXCR, giving one entry per CDR3 protein. The sample contains about 4,000 distinct CDR3 sequences, about a sixth of which appear only once. Specimen: blood, either unsorted or a sorted T cell fraction (not recorded which). Receptor source: a human donor who was either an allogeneic HSCT recipient or a stem cell or donor lymphocyte infusion donor (not recorded which). It is not recorded whose cells these are; they may come from a transplant donor. Both conserved end residues are part of each CDR3. Each record gives: clone size, J gene, V gene, D gene, CDR3 protein, CDR3 DNA. D genes are given only for firm matches. Some rows mark clone size as missing; the rest say once, few, many or name a class of expanded clone.

abundance: NA
j_gene: TRBJ1-4
v_gene: TRBV6-5
d_gene: TRBD1
CDR3aa: CASSYTGTGITNEKLFF
CDR3nt: TGTGCCAGCAGTTATACCGGGACAGGAATTACTAATGAAAAACTGTTTTTT

abundance: few
j_gene: TRBJ1-2
v_gene: TRBV15
d_gene: TRBD1
CDR3aa: CATSSFDRANYGYTF
CDR3nt: TGTGCCACCAGCAGTTTCGACAGGGCTAACTATGGCTACACCTTC

abundance: few
j_gene: TRBJ2-7
v_gene: TRBV10-3
d_gene: NA
CDR3aa: CAISVLRDPSSEQYF
CDR3nt: TGTGCCATCAGTGTTTTACGCGACCCGTCCAGCGAGCAGTACTTC

abundance: medium-sized
j_gene: TRBJ2-1
v_gene: TRBV12-3/TRBV12-4
d_gene: NA
CDR3aa: CASSLAGVAYNEQFF
CDR3nt: TGTGCCAGCAGTTTAGCGGGAGTCGCCTACAATGAGCAGTTCTTC

abundance: NA
j_gene: TRBJ1-4
v_gene: TRBV12-3/TRBV12-4
d_gene: NA
CDR3aa: CASSFRTSGEKLFF
CDR3nt: TGTGCCAGCAGTTTTCGCACGTCTGGTGAAAAACTGTTTTTT

abundance: few
j_gene: TRBJ1-5
v_gene: TRBV3-1
d_gene: NA
CDR3aa: CASSQGVGNQPQHF
CDR3nt: TGTGCCAGCAGCCAGGGAGTGGGCAATCAGCCCCAGCATTTT

abundance: NA
j_gene: TRBJ2-5
v_gene: TRBV28
d_gene: TRBD1
CDR3aa: CASSLGRTGAQYF
CDR3nt: TGTGCCAGCAGTTTAGGCCGAACAGGGGCCCAGTACTTC

abundance: medium-sized
j_gene: TRBJ1-3
v_gene: TRBV4-1
d_gene: TRBD1
CDR3aa: CASSQKLGTDGNTIYF
CDR3nt: TGCGCCAGCAGCCAAAAACTTGGGACAGACGGAAACACCATATATTTT

abundance: NA
j_gene: TRBJ2-2
v_gene: TRBV6-5
d_gene: NA
CDR3aa: CASSYSRRRRTGELFF
CDR3nt: TGTGCCAGCAGTTACTCCAGGCGTCGCCGCACCGGGGAGCTGTTTTTT

abundance: few
j_gene: TRBJ2-7
v_gene: TRBV27
d_gene: NA
CDR3aa: CASGGMGRSEQYF
CDR3nt: TGTGCCAGCGGCGGGATGGGCCGTTCCGAGCAGTACTTC

abundance: few
j_gene: TRBJ1-1
v_gene: TRBV18
d_gene: NA
CDR3aa: CASGASVKAFF
CDR3nt: TGTGCCAGCGGGGCTAGCGTGAAAGCTTTCTTT

abundance: many
j_gene: TRBJ2-2
v_gene: TRBV2
d_gene: NA
CDR3aa: CASSGRRTSPTGELFF
CDR3nt: TGTGCCAGCAGTGGACGTAGGACCTCACCAACCGGGGAGCTGTTTTTT

abundance: NA
j_gene: TRBJ2-3
v_gene: TRBV4-2
d_gene: NA
CDR3aa: CASSQAGEEETQYF
CDR3nt: TGTGCCAGCAGCCAAGCGGGGGAGGAAGAAACGCAGTATTTT

abundance: few
j_gene: TRBJ1-5
v_gene: TRBV2
d_gene: NA
CDR3aa: CASSVGYSNQPQHF
CDR3nt: TGTGCCAGCAGTGTTGGATATAGCAATCAGCCCCAGCATTTT

abundance: NA
j_gene: TRBJ2-7
v_gene: TRBV6-5
d_gene: TRBD2
CDR3aa: CASSRGLAYYEQYF
CDR3nt: TGTGCCAGCAGTAGAGGACTAGCGTACTACGAGCAGTACTTC

abundance: many
j_gene: TRBJ1-4
v_gene: TRBV18
d_gene: NA
CDR3aa: CASSPVRGDEKLFF
CDR3nt: TGTGCCAGCTCACCAGTGAGGGGAGATGAAAAACTGTTTTTT

abundance: few
j_gene: TRBJ2-3
v_gene: TRBV3-1
d_gene: TRBD1
CDR3aa: CASSRDRDDTQYF
CDR3nt: TGTGCCAGCAGCCGGGACAGGGATGATACGCAGTATTTT

abundance: NA
j_gene: TRBJ2-5
v_gene: TRBV7-9
d_gene: NA
CDR3aa: CASALKETQYF
CDR3nt: TGTGCCAGCGCCTTAAAGGAGACCCAGTACTTC

abundance: few
j_gene: TRBJ1-6
v_gene: TRBV18
d_gene: NA
CDR3aa: CASSPRQLRDSPLHF
CDR3nt: TGTGCCAGCTCACCCCGACAGTTAAGGGATTCACCCCTCCACTTT

abundance: many
j_gene: TRBJ1-6
v_gene: TRBV19
d_gene: NA
CDR3aa: CASSIRQKNSPLHF
CDR3nt: TGTGCCAGTAGTATAAGACAGAAGAATTCACCCCTCCACTTT

abundance: few
j_gene: TRBJ1-1
v_gene: TRBV24-1
d_gene: NA
CDR3aa: CATSDSRGRGAFF
CDR3nt: TGTGCCACCAGTGATAGCCGGGGGCGAGGGGCTTTCTTT

abundance: medium-sized
j_gene: TRBJ2-2
v_gene: TRBV6-6
d_gene: NA
CDR3aa: CASSYSVGTNTGELFF
CDR3nt: TGTGCCAGCAGTTACTCAGTAGGGACGAACACCGGGGAGCTGTTTTTT

abundance: few
j_gene: TRBJ1-3
v_gene: TRBV3-1
d_gene: NA
CDR3aa: CASSLTTQGNTIYF
CDR3nt: TGTGCCAGCAGCCTGACGACCCAGGGAAACACCATATATTTT

abundance: many
j_gene: TRBJ2-2
v_gene: TRBV6-5
d_gene: NA
CDR3aa: CASRDWGAGELFF
CDR3nt: TGTGCCAGCCGGGACTGGGGGGCCGGGGAGCTGTTTTTT

abundance: NA
j_gene: TRBJ2-3
v_gene: TRBV9
d_gene: TRBD2
CDR3aa: CASSVNVAGVADTQYF
CDR3nt: TGTGCCAGCAGCGTAAACGTAGCGGGAGTTGCAGATACGCAGTATTTT

abundance: few
j_gene: TRBJ1-2
v_gene: TRBV6-5
d_gene: NA
CDR3aa: CASRAGDYGYTF
CDR3nt: TGTGCCAGCAGGGCAGGGGATTATGGCTACACCTTC

abundance: NA
j_gene: TRBJ2-3
v_gene: TRBV7-3
d_gene: NA
CDR3aa: CASSLYPTSTDTQYF
CDR3nt: TGTGCCAGCAGCTTATATCCAACTAGCACAGATACGCAGTATTTT

abundance: medium-sized
j_gene: TRBJ2-3
v_gene: TRBV12-3/TRBV12-4
d_gene: NA
CDR3aa: CASSFGARPSTDTQYF
CDR3nt: TGTGCCAGCAGTTTCGGGGCCCGACCATCCACAGATACGCAGTATTTT

abundance: NA
j_gene: TRBJ1-2
v_gene: TRBV18
d_gene: NA
CDR3aa: CASSPLPGHYGYTF
CDR3nt: TGTGCCAGCTCACCGTTACCGGGACACTATGGCTACACCTTC

abundance: NA
j_gene: TRBJ2-1
v_gene: TRBV28
d_gene: TRBD2
CDR3aa: CASSTLAGGGYNEQFF
CDR3nt: TGTGCCAGCAGCACACTAGCGGGAGGTGGCTACAATGAGCAGTTCTTC

abundance: NA
j_gene: TRBJ2-6
v_gene: TRBV5-1
d_gene: NA
CDR3aa: CASSGVSGANVLTF
CDR3nt: TGCGCCAGCAGTGGGGTCTCTGGGGCCAACGTCCTGACTTTC

abundance: medium-sized
j_gene: TRBJ2-7
v_gene: TRBV5-1
d_gene: NA
CDR3aa: CASSLTYEQYF
CDR3nt: TGCGCCAGCAGCTTGACCTACGAGCAGTACTTC

abundance: few
j_gene: TRBJ2-3
v_gene: TRBV7-9
d_gene: NA
CDR3aa: CASSPRPPSSTDTQYF
CDR3nt: TGTGCCAGCAGCCCCCGACCGCCTTCGAGCACAGATACGCAGTATTTT

abundance: few
j_gene: TRBJ1-6
v_gene: TRBV5-1
d_gene: NA
CDR3aa: CASSSTTSSYNSPLHF
CDR3nt: TGCGCCAGCAGCTCGACAACGAGCTCCTATAATTCACCCCTCCACTTT

abundance: many
j_gene: TRBJ1-4
v_gene: TRBV6-6
d_gene: NA
CDR3aa: CASSRQGSFYEKLFF
CDR3nt: TGTGCCAGCAGTCGGCAGGGGTCATTTTATGAAAAACTGTTTTTT

abundance: NA
j_gene: TRBJ1-2
v_gene: TRBV2
d_gene: NA
CDR3aa: CASSVRLNYGYTF
CDR3nt: TGTGCCAGCAGTGTGCGCCTTAACTATGGCTACACCTTC

abundance: NA
j_gene: TRBJ2-7
v_gene: TRBV6-6
d_gene: TRBD2
CDR3aa: CASSYWLAAYEQYF
CDR3nt: TGTGCCAGCAGTTACTGGCTAGCGGCCTACGAGCAGTACTTC

abundance: NA
j_gene: TRBJ1-5
v_gene: TRBV5-4
d_gene: NA
CDR3aa: CASSRGVSGNQPQHF
CDR3nt: TGTGCCAGCAGCAGAGGGGTTTCCGGAAATCAGCCCCAGCATTTT

abundance: few
j_gene: TRBJ2-3
v_gene: TRBV5-6
d_gene: TRBD1
CDR3aa: CASRGQGTDTQYF
CDR3nt: TGTGCCAGCAGAGGACAGGGCACAGATACGCAGTATTTT

abundance: NA
j_gene: TRBJ1-6
v_gene: TRBV3-1
d_gene: NA
CDR3aa: CASSQDEGRGSPLHF
CDR3nt: TGTGCCAGCAGCCAAGATGAGGGTAGGGGTTCACCCCTCCACTTT

abundance: many
j_gene: TRBJ2-7
v_gene: TRBV12-3/TRBV12-4
d_gene: NA
CDR3aa: CASSTGTRRGYEQYF
CDR3nt: TGTGCCAGCAGCACCGGGACAAGGAGGGGGTACGAGCAGTACTTC

abundance: few
j_gene: TRBJ2-7
v_gene: TRBV5-1
d_gene: TRBD1
CDR3aa: CASSPQGDSYEQYF
CDR3nt: TGCGCCAGCAGCCCACAGGGGGATTCCTACGAGCAGTACTTC

abundance: NA
j_gene: TRBJ2-3
v_gene: TRBV9
d_gene: TRBD2
CDR3aa: CASSVKTSGFTDTQYF
CDR3nt: TGTGCCAGCAGCGTAAAAACTAGCGGCTTCACAGATACGCAGTATTTT

abundance: many
j_gene: TRBJ1-1
v_gene: TRBV2
d_gene: NA
CDR3aa: CASREGRGHTEAFF
CDR3nt: TGTGCCAGCAGAGAGGGGCGGGGGCACACTGAAGCTTTCTTT

abundance: NA
j_gene: TRBJ1-4
v_gene: TRBV5-1
d_gene: NA
CDR3aa: CASSGGTRGEKLFF
CDR3nt: TGCGCCAGCAGCGGGGGAACACGGGGTGAAAAACTGTTTTTT

abundance: many
j_gene: TRBJ2-7
v_gene: TRBV5-4
d_gene: NA
CDR3aa: CASSLGGLAGEQYF
CDR3nt: TGTGCCAGCAGCTTGGGCGGTCTAGCAGGCGAGCAGTACTTC

abundance: NA
j_gene: TRBJ2-3
v_gene: TRBV10-3
d_gene: TRBD1
CDR3aa: CAISEKDRGLVAQYF
CDR3nt: TGTGCCATCAGTGAGAAGGACAGGGGTCTTGTTGCGCAGTATTTT

abundance: NA
j_gene: TRBJ1-2
v_gene: TRBV5-1
d_gene: TRBD1
CDR3aa: CASSLAAVFPGQGENYGYTF
CDR3nt: TGCGCCAGCAGCTTGGCTGCAGTTTTCCCGGGACAGGGGGAAAACTATGGCTACACCTTC

abundance: NA
j_gene: TRBJ2-1
v_gene: TRBV28
d_gene: NA
CDR3aa: CASSLYRINEQFF
CDR3nt: TGTGCCAGCAGTTTATACAGAATCAATGAGCAGTTCTTC

abundance: NA
j_gene: TRBJ2-7
v_gene: TRBV2
d_gene: NA
CDR3aa: CASIRVWGTVYEQYF
CDR3nt: TGTGCCAGCATCCGGGTCTGGGGGACCGTATACGAGCAGTACTTC

abundance: few
j_gene: TRBJ2-7
v_gene: TRBV4-2
d_gene: NA
CDR3aa: CASSQDFSGYEQYF
CDR3nt: TGTGCCAGCAGCCAAGATTTCTCCGGCTACGAGCAGTACTTC

abundance: few
j_gene: TRBJ2-7
v_gene: TRBV19
d_gene: TRBD1
CDR3aa: CASSRTGGGEQYF
CDR3nt: TGTGCCAGTAGTAGGACAGGGGGCGGCGAGCAGTACTTC

abundance: few
j_gene: TRBJ2-5
v_gene: TRBV15
d_gene: NA
CDR3aa: CATSSAGSPETQYF
CDR3nt: TGTGCCACCAGCAGTGCCGGGTCTCCAGAGACCCAGTACTTC

abundance: NA
j_gene: TRBJ2-7
v_gene: TRBV5-1
d_gene: TRBD2
CDR3aa: CASSTLAGAYEQYF
CDR3nt: TGCGCCAGCAGCACCCTAGCGGGGGCCTACGAGCAGTACTTC

abundance: NA
j_gene: TRBJ1-1
v_gene: TRBV7-9
d_gene: NA
CDR3aa: CASSLVLGPNAEAFF
CDR3nt: TGTGCCAGCAGCTTAGTTCTAGGACCGAATGCTGAAGCTTTCTTT